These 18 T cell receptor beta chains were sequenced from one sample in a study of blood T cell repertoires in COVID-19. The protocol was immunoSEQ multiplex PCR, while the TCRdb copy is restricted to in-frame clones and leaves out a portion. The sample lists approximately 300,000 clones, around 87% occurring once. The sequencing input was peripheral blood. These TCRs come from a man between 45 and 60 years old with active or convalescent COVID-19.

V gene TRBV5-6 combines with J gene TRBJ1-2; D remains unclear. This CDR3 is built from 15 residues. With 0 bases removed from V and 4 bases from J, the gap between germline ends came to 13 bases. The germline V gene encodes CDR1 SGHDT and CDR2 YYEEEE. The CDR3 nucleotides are TGTGCCAGCAGCTTGGGAACTACGCTAACCTATGGCTACACCTTC. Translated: CASSLGTTLTYGYTF.

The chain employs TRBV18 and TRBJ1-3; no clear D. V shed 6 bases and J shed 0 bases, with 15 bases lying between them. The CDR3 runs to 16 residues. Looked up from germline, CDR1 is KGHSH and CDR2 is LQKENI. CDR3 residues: CASSPSAPSSGNTIYF. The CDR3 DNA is TGTGCCAGCTCTCCGAGCGCCCCTAGCTCTGGAAACACCATATATTTT.

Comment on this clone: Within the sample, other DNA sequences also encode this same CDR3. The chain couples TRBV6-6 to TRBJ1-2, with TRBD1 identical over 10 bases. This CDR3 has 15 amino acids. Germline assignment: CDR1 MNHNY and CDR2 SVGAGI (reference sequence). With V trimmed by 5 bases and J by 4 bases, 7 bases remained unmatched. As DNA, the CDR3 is TGTGCCAGCAGTACGGGACAGGGGCGCGGCTATGGCTACACCTTC. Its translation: CASSTGQGRGYGYTF.

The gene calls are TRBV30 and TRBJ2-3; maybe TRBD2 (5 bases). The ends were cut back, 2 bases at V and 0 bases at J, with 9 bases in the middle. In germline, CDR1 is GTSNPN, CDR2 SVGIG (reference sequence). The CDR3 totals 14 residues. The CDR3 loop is CAWSRLKSTDTQYF. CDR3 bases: TGTGCCTGGAGTAGACTAAAGAGCACAGATACGCAGTATTTT.

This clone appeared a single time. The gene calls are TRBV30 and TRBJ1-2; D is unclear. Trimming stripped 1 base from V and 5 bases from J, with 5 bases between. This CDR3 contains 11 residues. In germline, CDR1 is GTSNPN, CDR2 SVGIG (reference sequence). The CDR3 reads CAWSGPYGYTF. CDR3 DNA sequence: TGTGCCTGGAGTGGGCCTTATGGCTACACCTTC.

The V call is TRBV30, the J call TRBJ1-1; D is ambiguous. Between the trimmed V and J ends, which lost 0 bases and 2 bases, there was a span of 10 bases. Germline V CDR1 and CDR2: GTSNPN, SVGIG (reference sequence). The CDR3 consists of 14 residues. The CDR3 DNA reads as TGTGCCTGGAGTGTAAAGGACTCCAACACTGAAGCTTTCTTT. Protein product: CAWSVKDSNTEAFF.

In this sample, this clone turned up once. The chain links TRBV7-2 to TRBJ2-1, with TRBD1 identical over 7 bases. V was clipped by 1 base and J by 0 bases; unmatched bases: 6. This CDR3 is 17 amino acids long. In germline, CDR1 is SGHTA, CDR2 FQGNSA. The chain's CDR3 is CASSLGLGGSSYNEQFF. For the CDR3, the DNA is TGTGCCAGCAGCTTAGGGCTAGGGGGCAGCTCCTACAATGAGCAGTTCTTC.

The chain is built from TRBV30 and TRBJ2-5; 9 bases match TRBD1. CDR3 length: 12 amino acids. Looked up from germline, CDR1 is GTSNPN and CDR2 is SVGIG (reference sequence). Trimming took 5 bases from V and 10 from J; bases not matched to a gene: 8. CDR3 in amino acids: CAWGNRGRNQYF. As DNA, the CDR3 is TGTGCCTGGGGTAACAGGGGGCGAAACCAGTACTTC.

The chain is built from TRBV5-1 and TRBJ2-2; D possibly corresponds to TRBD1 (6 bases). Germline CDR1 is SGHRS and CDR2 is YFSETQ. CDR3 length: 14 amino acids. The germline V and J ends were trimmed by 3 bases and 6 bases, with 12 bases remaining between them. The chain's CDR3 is CASSSTGEAGELFF. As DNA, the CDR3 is TGCGCCAGCAGCTCGACAGGAGAGGCCGGGGAGCTGTTTTTT.

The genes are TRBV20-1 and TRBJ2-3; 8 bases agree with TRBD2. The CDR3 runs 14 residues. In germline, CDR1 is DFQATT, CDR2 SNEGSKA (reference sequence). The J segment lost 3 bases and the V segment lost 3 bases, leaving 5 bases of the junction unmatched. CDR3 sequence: CSASGRGETDTQYF. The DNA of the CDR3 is TGCAGTGCTAGTGGGCGGGGGGAAACAGATACGCAGTATTTT.

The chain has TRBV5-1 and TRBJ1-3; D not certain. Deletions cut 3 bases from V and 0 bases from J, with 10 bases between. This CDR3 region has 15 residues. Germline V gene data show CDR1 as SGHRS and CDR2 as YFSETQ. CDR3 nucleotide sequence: TGCGCCAGCAGCTCGGACTTAAGCTCTGGAAACACCATATATTTT. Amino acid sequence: CASSSDLSSGNTIYF.

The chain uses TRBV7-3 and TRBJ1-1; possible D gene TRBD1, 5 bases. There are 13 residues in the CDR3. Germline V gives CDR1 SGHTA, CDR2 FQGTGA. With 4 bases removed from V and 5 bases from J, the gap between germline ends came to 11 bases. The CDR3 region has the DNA TGTGCCAGCAGCTCCGGACAAGGGACTGAAGCTTTCTTT. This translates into CASSSGQGTEAFF.

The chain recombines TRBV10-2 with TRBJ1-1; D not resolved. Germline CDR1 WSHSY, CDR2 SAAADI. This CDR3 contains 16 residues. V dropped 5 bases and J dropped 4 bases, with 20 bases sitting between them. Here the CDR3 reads CASSRLAAALSTEAFF. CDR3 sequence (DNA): TGCGCCAGCAGTCGATTGGCGGCAGCTTTGTCCACTGAAGCTTTCTTT.

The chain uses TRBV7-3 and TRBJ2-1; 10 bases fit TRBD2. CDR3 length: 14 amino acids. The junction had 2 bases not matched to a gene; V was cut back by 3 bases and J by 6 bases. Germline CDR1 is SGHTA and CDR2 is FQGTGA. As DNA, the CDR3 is TGTGCCAGCAGCTTTAGCGGGGGGTTCAATGAGCAGTTCTTC. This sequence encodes CASSFSGGFNEQFF.

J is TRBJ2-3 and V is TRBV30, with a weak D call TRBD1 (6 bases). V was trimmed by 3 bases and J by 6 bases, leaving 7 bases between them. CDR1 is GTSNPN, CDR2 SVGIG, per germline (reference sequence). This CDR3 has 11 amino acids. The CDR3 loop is CAWSTGDTQYF. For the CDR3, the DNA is TGTGCCTGGAGCACAGGGGATACGCAGTATTTT. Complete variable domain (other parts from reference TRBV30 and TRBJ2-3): SQTIHQWPATLVQPVGSPLSLECTVEGTSNPNLYWYRQAAGRGLQLLFYSVGIGQISSEVPQNLSASRPQDRQFILSSKKLLLSDSGFYLCAWSTGDTQYFGPGTRLTVL.

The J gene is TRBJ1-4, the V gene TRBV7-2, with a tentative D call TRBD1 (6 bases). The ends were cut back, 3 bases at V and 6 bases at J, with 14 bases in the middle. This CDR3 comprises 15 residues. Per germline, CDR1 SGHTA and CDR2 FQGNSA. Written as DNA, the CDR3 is TGTGCCAGCAGCTTTGGGACAACCGGTTATGAAAAACTGTTTTTT. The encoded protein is CASSFGTTGYEKLFF.

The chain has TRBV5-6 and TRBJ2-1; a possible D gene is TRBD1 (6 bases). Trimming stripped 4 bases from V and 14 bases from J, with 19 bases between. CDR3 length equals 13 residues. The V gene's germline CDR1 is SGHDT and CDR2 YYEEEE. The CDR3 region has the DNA TGTGCCAGCAGCCTCACAGGGCCTGGGGTAGAGTTCTTC. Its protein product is CASSLTGPGVEFF.

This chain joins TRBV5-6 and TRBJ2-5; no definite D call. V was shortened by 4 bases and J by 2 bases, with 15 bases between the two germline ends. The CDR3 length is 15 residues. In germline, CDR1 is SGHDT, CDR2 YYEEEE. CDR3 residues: CASSPIPTLQETQYF. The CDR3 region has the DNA TGTGCCAGCAGCCCCATACCGACTTTGCAAGAGACCCAGTACTTC. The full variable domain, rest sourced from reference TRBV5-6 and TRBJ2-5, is DAGVTQSPTHLIKTRGQQVTLRCSPKSGHDTVSWYQQALGQGPQFIFQYYEEEERQRGNFPDRFSGHQFPNYSSELNVNALLLGDSALYLCASSPIPTLQETQYFGPGTRLLVL.